The 2 T cell receptor beta chains given below trace back to one sample, sequenced in a study of blood T cell repertoires in COVID-19. Measured with immunoSEQ multiplex PCR; TCRdb has only the in-frame clones, and not every one. The table records roughly 200,000 clones, approximately 86% of them present only once. The sequenced sample consisted of PBMCs or T cells enriched from blood (not recorded which). The receptors derive from a woman aged 25 to 39 who had been exposed to COVID-19.

The V and J genes are TRBV5-3 and TRBJ2-7; maybe TRBD1 (6 bases). TRBV5-3 qualifies as an ORF whose function is uncertain. V was cut by 4 bases and J by 3 bases, with 14 bases left in between. The CDR3 runs 14 residues. CDR3 amino acids: CARSPEGGFYEQYF. In nucleotides, the CDR3 is TGTGCCAGAAGCCCGGAAGGGGGATTCTACGAGCAGTACTTC.

The gene calls are TRBV24-1 and TRBJ2-3, with D maybe TRBD2 (7 bases). This CDR3 has 15 amino acids. Per the germline V gene, CDR1 is KGHDR and CDR2 is SFDVKD. V lost 5 bases and J lost 8, with 19 bases in between. The CDR3 coding sequence is TGTGCCACCAGTGCCCAAGGGGGGGGGCCGGGTACGCAGTATTTT. Translated, it gives CATSAQGGGPGTQYF.